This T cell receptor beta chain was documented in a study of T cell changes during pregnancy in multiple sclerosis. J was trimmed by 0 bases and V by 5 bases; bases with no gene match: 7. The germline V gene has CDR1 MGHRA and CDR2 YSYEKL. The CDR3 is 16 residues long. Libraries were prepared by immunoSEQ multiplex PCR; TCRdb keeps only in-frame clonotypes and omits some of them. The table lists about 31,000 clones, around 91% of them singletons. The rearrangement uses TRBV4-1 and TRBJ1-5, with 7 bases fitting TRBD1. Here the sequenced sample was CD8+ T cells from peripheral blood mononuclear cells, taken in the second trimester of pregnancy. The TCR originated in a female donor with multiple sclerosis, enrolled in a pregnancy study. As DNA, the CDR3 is TGCGCCAGCAGCGAAACAGGGGAGTATAGCAATCAGCCCCAGCATTTT. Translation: CASSETGEYSNQPQHF.